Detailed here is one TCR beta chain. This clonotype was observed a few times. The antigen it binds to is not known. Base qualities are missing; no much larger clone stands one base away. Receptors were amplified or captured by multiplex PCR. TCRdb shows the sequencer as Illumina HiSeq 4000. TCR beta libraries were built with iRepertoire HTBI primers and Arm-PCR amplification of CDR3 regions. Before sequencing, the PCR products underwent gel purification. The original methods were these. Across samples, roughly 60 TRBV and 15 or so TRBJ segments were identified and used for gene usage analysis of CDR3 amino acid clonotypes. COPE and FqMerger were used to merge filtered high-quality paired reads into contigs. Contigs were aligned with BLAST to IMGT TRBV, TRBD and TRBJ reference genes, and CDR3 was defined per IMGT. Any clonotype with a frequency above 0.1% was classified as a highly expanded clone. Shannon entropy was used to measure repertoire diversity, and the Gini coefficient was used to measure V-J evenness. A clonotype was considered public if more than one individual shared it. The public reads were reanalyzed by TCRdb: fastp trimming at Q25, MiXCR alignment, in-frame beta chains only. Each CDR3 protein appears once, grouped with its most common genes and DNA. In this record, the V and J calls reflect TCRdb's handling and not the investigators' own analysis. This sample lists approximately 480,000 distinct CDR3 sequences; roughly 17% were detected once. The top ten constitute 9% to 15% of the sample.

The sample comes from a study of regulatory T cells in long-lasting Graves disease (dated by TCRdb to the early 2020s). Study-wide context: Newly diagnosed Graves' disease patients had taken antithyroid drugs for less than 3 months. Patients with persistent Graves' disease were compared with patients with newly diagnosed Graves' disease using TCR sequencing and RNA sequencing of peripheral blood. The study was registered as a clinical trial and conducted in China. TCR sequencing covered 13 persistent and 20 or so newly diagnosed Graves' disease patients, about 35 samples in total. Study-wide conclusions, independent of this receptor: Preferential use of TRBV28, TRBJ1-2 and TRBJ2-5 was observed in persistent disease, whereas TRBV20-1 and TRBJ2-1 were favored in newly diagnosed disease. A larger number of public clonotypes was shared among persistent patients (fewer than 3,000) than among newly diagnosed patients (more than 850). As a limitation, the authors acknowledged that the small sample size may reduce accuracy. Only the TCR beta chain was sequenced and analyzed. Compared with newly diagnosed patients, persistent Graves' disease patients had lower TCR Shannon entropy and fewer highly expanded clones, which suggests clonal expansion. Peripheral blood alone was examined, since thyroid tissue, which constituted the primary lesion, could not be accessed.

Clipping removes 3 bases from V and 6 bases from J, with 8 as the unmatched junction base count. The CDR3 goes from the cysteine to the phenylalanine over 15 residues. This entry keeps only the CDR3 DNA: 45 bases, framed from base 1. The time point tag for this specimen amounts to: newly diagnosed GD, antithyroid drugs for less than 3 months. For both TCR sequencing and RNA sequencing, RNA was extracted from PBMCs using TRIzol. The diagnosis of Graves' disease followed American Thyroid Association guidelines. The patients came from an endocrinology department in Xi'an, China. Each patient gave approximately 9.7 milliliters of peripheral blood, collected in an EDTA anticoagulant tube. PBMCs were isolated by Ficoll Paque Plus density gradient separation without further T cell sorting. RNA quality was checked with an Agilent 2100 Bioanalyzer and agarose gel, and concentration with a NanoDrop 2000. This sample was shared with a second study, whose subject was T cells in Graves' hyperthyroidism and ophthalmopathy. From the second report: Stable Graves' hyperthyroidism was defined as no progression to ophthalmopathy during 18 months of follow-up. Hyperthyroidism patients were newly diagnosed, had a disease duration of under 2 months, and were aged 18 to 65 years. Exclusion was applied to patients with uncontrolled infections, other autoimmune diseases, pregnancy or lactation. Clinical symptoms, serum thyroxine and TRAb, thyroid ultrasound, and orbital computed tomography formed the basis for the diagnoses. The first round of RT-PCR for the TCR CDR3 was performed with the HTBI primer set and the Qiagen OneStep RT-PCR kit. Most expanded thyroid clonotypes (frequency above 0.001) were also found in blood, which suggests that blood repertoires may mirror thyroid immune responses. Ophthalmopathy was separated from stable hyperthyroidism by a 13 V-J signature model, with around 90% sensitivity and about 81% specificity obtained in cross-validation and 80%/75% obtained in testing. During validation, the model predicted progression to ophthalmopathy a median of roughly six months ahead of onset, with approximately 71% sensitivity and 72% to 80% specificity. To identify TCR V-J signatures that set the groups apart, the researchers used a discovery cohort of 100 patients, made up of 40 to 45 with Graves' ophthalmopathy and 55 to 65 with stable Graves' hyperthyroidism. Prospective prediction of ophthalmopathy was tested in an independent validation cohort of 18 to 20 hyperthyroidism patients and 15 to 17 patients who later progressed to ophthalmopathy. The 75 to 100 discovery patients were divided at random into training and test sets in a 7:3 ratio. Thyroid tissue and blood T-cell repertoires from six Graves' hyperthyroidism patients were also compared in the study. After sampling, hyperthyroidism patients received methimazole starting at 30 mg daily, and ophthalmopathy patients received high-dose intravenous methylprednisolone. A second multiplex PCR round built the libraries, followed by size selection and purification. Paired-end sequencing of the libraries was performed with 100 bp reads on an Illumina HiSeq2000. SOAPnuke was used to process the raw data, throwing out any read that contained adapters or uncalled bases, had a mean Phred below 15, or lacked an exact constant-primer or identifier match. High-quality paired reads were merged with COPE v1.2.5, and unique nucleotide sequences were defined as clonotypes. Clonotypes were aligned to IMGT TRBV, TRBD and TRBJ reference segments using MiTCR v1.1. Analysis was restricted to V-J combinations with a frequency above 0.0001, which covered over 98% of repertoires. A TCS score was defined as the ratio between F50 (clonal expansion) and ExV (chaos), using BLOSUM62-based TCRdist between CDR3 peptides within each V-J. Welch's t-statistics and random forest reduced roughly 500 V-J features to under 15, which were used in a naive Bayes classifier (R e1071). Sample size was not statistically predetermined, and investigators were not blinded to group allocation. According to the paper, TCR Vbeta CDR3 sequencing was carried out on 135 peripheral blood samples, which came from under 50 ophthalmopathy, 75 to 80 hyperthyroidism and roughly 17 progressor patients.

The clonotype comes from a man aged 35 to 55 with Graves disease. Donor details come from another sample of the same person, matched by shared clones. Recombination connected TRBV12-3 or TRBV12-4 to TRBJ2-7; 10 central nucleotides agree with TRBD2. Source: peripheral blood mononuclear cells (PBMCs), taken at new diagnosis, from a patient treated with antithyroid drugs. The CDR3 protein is CASSLGSGRAGEQYF. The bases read TGTGCCAGCAGTTTGGGAAGCGGGAGGGCCGGCGAGCAGTACTTC.